This entry lists 19 T cell receptor beta chains sequenced from one sample in a study of post-analysis software for immune sequencing data. Researchers reported that TCR beta cDNA libraries carried unique molecular identifiers. One entry per CDR3 protein, called by TCRdb with MiXCR from the PCR reads. Here the sample spans roughly 730,000 distinct CDR3 sequences, approximately 30% being singletons. Study conclusions and caveats: Roughly 5 TRBV segments, TRBV5-6, TRBV5-1 and TRBV20-1 among them, were found more frequent in patients than controls.

Their cognate antigens are unknown. Sequencing was performed on blood. The receptors stem from a girl aged 5-17 years with multiple sclerosis.

This clonotype came up a few times. The chain carries TRBV11-2 and TRBJ2-5; the D is unclear. TRBJ2-7 matches the DNA end more closely, so the J call is doubtful. The CDR3 spans 14 residues. The germline V gene has CDR1 SGHAT and CDR2 FQNNGV. Written as DNA, the CDR3 is TGTGCCAGCAGCCCTCGGGCCCTCCCCTACGAGCAGTACTTC. Amino acids: CASSPRALPYEQYF.

This clonotype was recorded at least ten times. The chain couples TRBV29-1 to TRBJ2-7; 8 bases fit TRBD1. V gave up 4 bases and J gave up 6 bases; unmatched junction bases: 8. Germline V gives CDR1 SQVTM, CDR2 ANQGSEA. The CDR3 loop spans 13 amino acids. CDR3 sequence (DNA): TGCAGCGTTGCCGGGACAGGAGGCAGCGAGCAGTACTTC. Translation: CSVAGTGGSEQYF.

The chain combines TRBV20-1 with TRBJ2-3; no clear D. Germline lookup yields CDR1 DFQATT and CDR2 SNEGSKA (reference sequence). The CDR3 totals 16 residues. The V end was cut by 0 bases, the J end by 0 bases, with 13 bases between. The CDR3 DNA reads as TGCAGTGCTAGAGACCCTTACCAAACTAGCACAGATACGCAGTATTTT. Protein sequence: CSARDPYQTSTDTQYF.

This clonotype turned up a few times. The chain employs TRBV15 and TRBJ2-3; 8 bases match TRBD2. The CDR3 sequence is 16 residues long. Trimming removed 3 bases from V and 2 bases from J; junction bases left unmatched: 7. CDR1 is LNHNV, CDR2 YYDKDF, per germline (reference sequence). CDR3 nucleotides: TGTGCCACCAGCAGGGGGGCGCGGGGGGTCACAGATACGCAGTATTTT. Translated, it gives CATSRGARGVTDTQYF.

This clonotype was observed a handful of times. The V and J genes are TRBV3-1 and TRBJ2-6; a weak D match, TRBD2 (6 bases). Trimming cost V 2 bases and J 0 bases, with 14 bases left between them. Germline CDR1 is LGHDT and CDR2 is YNNKEL (reference sequence). The CDR3 has 18 residues. The CDR3 loop is CASSQHGGSPSGANVLTF. CDR3 DNA: TGTGCCAGCAGCCAACATGGAGGGTCCCCCTCTGGGGCCAACGTCCTGACTTTC.

The rearrangement joins TRBV10-3 to TRBJ1-1; weak D call: TRBD1 (5 bases). The CDR3 length is 12 residues. Trimming pared 10 bases from V and 1 base from J, leaving 10 bases between. In germline, CDR1 is ENHRY, CDR2 SYGVKD. This CDR3 reads CATSGANTEAFF. For the CDR3, the DNA is TGTGCCACGAGTGGGGCGAACACTGAAGCTTTCTTT.

About this clonotype itself: This could be a read error, since a much larger clone is one nucleotide away. The chain employs TRBV7-2 and TRBJ2-1; TRBD2 aligns across 9 bases. CDR3 length: 15 residues. With 0 bases clipped from V and 13 bases from J, the junction kept 10 bases outside the gene matches. From germline, CDR1 is SGHTA and CDR2 FQGNSA. The CDR3 DNA follows: TGTGCCAGCAGCTTAGCGTCGGCGGGAGGGGAGACCCAGTTCTTC. It is translated as CASSLASAGGETQFF. The variable domain in full, with the rest retrieved from reference TRBV7-2 and TRBJ2-1, is GAGVSQSPSNKVTEKGKDVELRCDPISGHTALYWYRQSLGQGLEFLIYFQGNSAPDKSGLPSDRFSAERTGGSVSTLTIQRTQQEDSAVYLCASSLASAGGETQFFGPGTRLTVL.

This clonotype occurred many times. The chain links TRBV11-2 to TRBJ2-1; D unresolved. The length of the CDR3 is 12 residues. V gave up 1 base and J gave up 5 bases, with 3 bases separating them. Germline-derived CDR1 and CDR2 are SGHAT and FQNNGV. Here the CDR3 DNA reads TGTGCCAGCAGCTTAGGTCACAATGAGCAGTTCTTC. Amino acids: CASSLGHNEQFF.

The genes are TRBV12-3 or TRBV12-4 and TRBJ2-7, with D perhaps matching TRBD1 (5 bases). The germline V and J ends were trimmed by 3 bases and 5 bases, with 11 bases remaining between them. The CDR3 runs to 13 residues. CDR3 sequence: CASSFGRVHEQYF. The CDR3 DNA follows: TGTGCCAGCAGTTTCGGCAGGGTCCACGAGCAGTACTTC.

The table lists this clonotype with a few counts. This sequence joins TRBV5-1 and TRBJ1-4; 8 nucleotides agree with TRBD1. V lost 4 bases, J lost 4 bases, and 12 bases stayed unmatched. The CDR3 sequence is 17 residues long. From germline, CDR1 is SGHRS and CDR2 YFSETQ. CDR3 sequence reads: CASSPTGQGVNNEKLFF. The CDR3 DNA is TGCGCCAGCAGCCCGACCGGACAGGGAGTTAATAATGAAAAACTGTTTTTT. Combining the CDR3 with reference TRBV5-1 and TRBJ1-4 gives the whole variable domain KAGVTQTPRYLIKTRGQQVTLSCSPISGHRSVSWYQQTPGQGLQFLFEYFSETQRNKGNFPGRFSGRQFSNSRSEMNVSTLELGDSALYLCASSPTGQGVNNEKLFFGSGTQLSVL.

This clonotype was seen a few times. This chain joins TRBV15 and TRBJ2-7; tentatively, D is TRBD1 (6 bases). The V gene's germline CDR1 is LNHNV and CDR2 YYDKDF (reference sequence). Deletions cut 3 bases from V and 10 bases from J, with 28 bases between. The CDR3 is 17 amino acids. CDR3 DNA sequence: TGTGCCACCAGCAGTGCCCTGGGGGCTGGGGACAAAAATATTCAGTACTTC. Protein sequence: CATSSALGAGDKNIQYF. The whole variable domain, filled in from reference TRBV15 and TRBJ2-7, reads DAMVIQNPRYQVTQFGKPVTLSCSQTLNHNVMYWYQQKSSQAPKLLFHYYDKDFNNEADTPDNFQSRRPNTSFCFLDIRSPGLGDTAMYLCATSSALGAGDKNIQYFGPGTRLTVT.

The V call is TRBV28, the J call TRBJ2-1, with TRBD1 matching over 10 bases. The V segment lost 0 bases and the J segment 8 bases; nucleotides outside the gene matches: 7. Germline V lookup: CDR1 MDHEN, CDR2 SYDVKM. This CDR3 has 16 amino acids. The CDR3 coding sequence is TGTGCCAGCAGTTTATGCCTGGGACAGGGGATGGATGAGCAGTTCTTC. Protein sequence: CASSLCLGQGMDEQFF.

This clonotype was picked up many times. The chain joins TRBV20-1 to TRBJ2-7; unclear D gene. This CDR3 comprises 12 residues. Germline-derived CDR1 and CDR2 are DFQATT and SNEGSKA (reference sequence). Trimming removed 6 bases at V and 9 bases at J, with 18 bases between. The CDR3, as DNA: TGCAGTGCGAACCAGCAGGCCATAGGGCAGTACTTC. This sequence encodes CSANQQAIGQYF.

About this clonotype: One end of the junction varies from germline; a read error may be responsible. The chain couples TRBV6-2 or TRBV6-3 to TRBJ2-5; 8 nucleotides line up with TRBD2. The CDR3 consists of 15 residues. The germline CDR1 and CDR2 sequences are MNHEY and SVGEGT. In nucleotides, the CDR3 is TGTGCCAGCAGTCCTAGGGGTAGCGGGAAAGAGGCCCAGTACTTC. Encoded protein: CASSPRGSGKEAQYF.

This clonotype was found a few times. The CDR3 region has the DNA TGTGCCAGCAGCCGTTTGGGGGCCCAAGGGCACGAGCAGTACTTC. Encoded protein: CASSRLGAQGHEQYF. The chain uses TRBV7-9 and TRBJ2-5, with a possible D match to TRBD1 (6 bases). The better agreement between TRBJ2-7 and the DNA end casts doubt on the J call. Germline CDR1 is SEHNR and CDR2 is FQNEAQ (reference sequence). The CDR3 sequence is 15 residues long.

The J gene is TRBJ1-6, the V gene TRBV4-2; 9 bases fit TRBD1. Unmatched junction bases numbered 9, after V lost 2 bases and J lost 7 bases. The CDR3 runs to 17 residues. The germline V gene encodes CDR1 LGHNA and CDR2 YNFKEQ. The CDR3 reads CASSQQPRQGENSPLHF. In DNA, the CDR3 is TGTGCCAGCAGCCAACAACCACGACAGGGGGAGAATTCACCCCTCCACTTT.

This clonotype has more than one count but fewer than ten. The chain recombines TRBV7-2 with TRBJ2-1, with a weak D call TRBD2 (6 bases). Trimming removed 4 bases from V and 13 bases from J, with 20 bases in between. This CDR3 spans 14 amino acids. From germline, CDR1 is SGHTA and CDR2 FQGNSA. CDR3 DNA: TGTGCCAGCAGCTCGGGGACTCTCCGGGAGACCCAGTTCTTC. Translating gives CASSSGTLRETQFF. Based on the CDR3 plus reference TRBV7-2 and TRBJ2-1, the full variable domain is GAGVSQSPSNKVTEKGKDVELRCDPISGHTALYWYRQSLGQGLEFLIYFQGNSAPDKSGLPSDRFSAERTGGSVSTLTIQRTQQEDSAVYLCASSSGTLRETQFFGPGTRLTVL.

This sequence joins TRBV5-1 and TRBJ2-5; TRBD1 matches at 7 bases. CDR3 length: 14 amino acids. Trimming removed 1 base from V and 2 bases from J; junction bases left unmatched: 2. Germline V gene sequence: CDR1 SGHRS, CDR2 YFSETQ. The CDR3 DNA sequence: TGCGCCAGCAGCTTGATGGGACAGCAAGAGACCCAGTACTTC. Protein: CASSLMGQQETQYF.

The gene calls are TRBV12-5 and TRBJ2-7, with 8 bases aligning to TRBD1. This CDR3 region has 15 residues. J lost 0 bases, V lost 5 bases, and 6 bases had no gene match. The germline CDR1 and CDR2 sequences are LGHNT and FRNRAP. CDR3 nucleotide sequence: TGTGCTAGTGGTCCTCAAGACAGGGGCTCCTACGAGCAGTACTTC. Translated: CASGPQDRGSYEQYF.